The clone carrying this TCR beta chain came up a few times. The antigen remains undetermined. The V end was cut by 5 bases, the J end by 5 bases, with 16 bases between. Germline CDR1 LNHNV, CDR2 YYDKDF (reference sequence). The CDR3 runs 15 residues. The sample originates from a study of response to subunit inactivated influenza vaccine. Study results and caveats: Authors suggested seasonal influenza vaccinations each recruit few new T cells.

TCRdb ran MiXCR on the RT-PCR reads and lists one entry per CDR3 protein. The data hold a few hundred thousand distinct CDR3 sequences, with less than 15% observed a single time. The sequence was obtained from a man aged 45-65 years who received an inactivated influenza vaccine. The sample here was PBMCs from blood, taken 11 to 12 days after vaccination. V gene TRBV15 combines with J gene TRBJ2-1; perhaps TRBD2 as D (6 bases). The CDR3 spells CATSWGTPPDNEQFF. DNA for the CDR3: TGTGCCACCAGCTGGGGGACTCCGCCTGACAATGAGCAGTTCTTC.